The subject of this entry is one T cell receptor beta chain. Its antigen remains unidentified. This entry is derived from a study of cytomegalovirus exposure and HLA in healthy donors. Broader study findings: Confirmation was obtained in vitro that a few CMV-associated chains are specific for CMV antigens.

The germline V gene has CDR1 SGHTA and CDR2 FQGNSA. V lost 4 bases and J 0 bases, leaving 13 bases between the germline ends. The CDR3 totals 15 residues. Everyone who donated was a healthy bone marrow donor. The primer mix had 60 Vbeta and 13 Jbeta primers. Authors' data handling: Some 12 million shared chains were among the approximately 80 million unique TCR beta chains that a later analysis counted. Assay used: immunoSEQ multiplex PCR; TCRdb lists only in-frame clones, some missing. V and J calls and clone size are those listed in that table; D and trimming were worked out from the DNA. The profile shows more than 85,000 clones, 75% to 85% of them singletons.

The receptor comes from a woman under 30 in good health and CMV-seronegative. Sequencing used PBMCs. The V and J genes are TRBV7-2 and TRBJ2-7; D is unresolved. The CDR3 region is CASSSSLLSSYEQYF. For the CDR3, the DNA is TGTGCCAGCAGCTCGTCCCTCCTGAGCTCCTACGAGCAGTACTTC.